The 23 T cell receptor beta chains presented below share a single source sample, sequenced in a study of metastatic and nonmetastatic thyroid tumors. All patients were untreated before thyroid surgery. TCRdb reprocessed the PCR reads using MiXCR. The data contain around 12,000 clones, about 37% of them singletons. Sequencing was done on a sample of tumor tissue. The receptors here all came from a female donor with papillary thyroid cancer or a benign thyroid nodule (not recorded which). Some clones in this sample may be carry-over from other donors' samples.

The CDR3, as DNA: TGTGCCAGCTCCGGCAGCTCCCCCGAGCAGTACTTC. The encoded protein is CASSGSSPEQYF. V and J are TRBV18 and TRBJ2-7; D ambiguous. The V end lost 6 bases, the J end lost 6 bases, and 12 bases lay between the germline ends. There are 12 residues in the CDR3. Germline V gene data show CDR1 as KGHSH and CDR2 as LQKENI.

This chain uses TRBV28 with TRBJ1-2; 7 bases are shared with TRBD1. Germline loops: CDR1 MDHEN, CDR2 SYDVKM. The CDR3 consists of 12 residues. V dropped 6 bases and J dropped 4; count of bases not matched to a gene: 2. The CDR3 reads CASRTGSYGYTF. CDR3 bases: TGTGCCAGCAGGACAGGGAGCTATGGCTACACCTTC.

This clone turned up a few times. This chain links TRBV5-1 with TRBJ2-5; D is perhaps TRBD2 (5 bases). The V gene's germline CDR1 is SGHRS and CDR2 YFSETQ. V was pared by 4 bases and J by 1 base, with 8 bases between. This CDR3 contains 13 residues. The CDR3 DNA sequence: TGCGCCAGCAGCCCGAGGGTCCAAGAGACCCAGTACTTC. It codes for CASSPRVQETQYF. Based on the CDR3 plus reference TRBV5-1 and TRBJ2-5, the full variable domain is KAGVTQTPRYLIKTRGQQVTLSCSPISGHRSVSWYQQTPGQGLQFLFEYFSETQRNKGNFPGRFSGRQFSNSRSEMNVSTLELGDSALYLCASSPRVQETQYFGPGTRLLVL.

V is TRBV24-1 and J is TRBJ2-1; TRBD2 might be the D (6 bases). The V end lost 3 bases, the J end lost 0 bases, and 8 bases lay between the germline ends. CDR3 size: 15 residues. From germline, CDR1 is KGHDR and CDR2 SFDVKD. CDR3 bases: TGTGCCACCAGTGATCCGGGAGTCTCCTACAATGAGCAGTTCTTC. Its translation: CATSDPGVSYNEQFF.

In this sample, this clone turned up a few times. This chain uses TRBV6-1 with TRBJ1-2; TRBD1 matches 8 bases. The junction had 17 bases not matched to a gene; V was cut back by 3 bases and J by 2 bases. Germline CDR1 and CDR2: MNHNS and SASEGT. This CDR3 is 19 amino acids long. The CDR3 DNA is TGTGCCAGCAGTGAGTTTTCTGGGACAGGCCCTTCTTCCAACTATGGCTACACCTTC. It is translated as CASSEFSGTGPSSNYGYTF.

The chain joins TRBV20-1 to TRBJ1-6; D call uncertain. This CDR3 contains 14 residues. Trimming removed 1 base at V and 4 bases at J, with 8 bases between. The germline CDR1 and CDR2 sequences are DFQATT and SNEGSKA (reference sequence). CDR3 loop: CSARVDLYNSPLHF. CDR3 DNA: TGCAGTGCTAGAGTGGACCTTTATAATTCACCCCTCCACTTT.

This clone was observed a few times. The sample contains more than one DNA sequence encoding this CDR3. The rearrangement joins TRBV15 to TRBJ1-3; 11 bases match TRBD1. The CDR3 is 18 amino acids. In germline, CDR1 is LNHNV, CDR2 YYDKDF (reference sequence). V shed 0 bases and J 3 bases; nucleotides not matched to a gene: 7. The CDR3: CATSRDRPGTGGGNTIYF. The CDR3 region has the DNA TGTGCCACCAGCAGAGATCGCCCCGGGACAGGGGGTGGAAACACCATATATTTT.

The V gene is TRBV6-1, the J gene TRBJ2-5; D is ambiguous. The CDR3 contains 14 residues. Trimming shortened V by 5 bases and J by 3 bases, and 13 bases separated the two germline ends. Germline V gene data show CDR1 as MNHNS and CDR2 as SASEGT. CDR3 residues: CASSPPLREETQYF. The CDR3 nucleotides are TGTGCCAGCAGTCCCCCTCTAAGGGAAGAGACCCAGTACTTC.

This chain joins TRBV6-1 and TRBJ1-2; D unclear. Per the germline V gene, CDR1 is MNHNS and CDR2 is SASEGT. The CDR3 runs to 12 residues. Trimming removed 6 bases at V and 8 bases at J, with 13 bases between. The CDR3 loop is CASRPTLGGYTF. The CDR3 nucleotides read TGTGCCAGCAGGCCCACATTAGGGGGCTACACCTTC.

CDR3 in amino acids: CASSSRDGAYEQYF. In nucleotides, the CDR3 is TGCGCCAGCAGCTCCCGGGACGGTGCCTACGAGCAGTACTTC. The J gene is TRBJ2-7, the V gene TRBV5-1; D may match TRBD1 or TRBD2 (5 bases each). The CDR3 is 14 amino acids. Trimming removed 3 bases at V and 2 bases at J, with 12 bases between. The germline V gene has CDR1 SGHRS and CDR2 YFSETQ.

This clone was found a few times. V gene TRBV6-2 or TRBV6-3 combines with J gene TRBJ2-1; 9 bases line up with TRBD2. V lost 4 bases to trimming and J lost 7 bases; unmatched junction nucleotides: 11. This CDR3 is 16 amino acids long. Per germline, CDR1 MNHEY and CDR2 SVGEGT. The CDR3 is CASSSPRLAGKNEQFF. DNA of the CDR3: TGTGCCAGCAGTTCCCCCCGGCTAGCGGGAAAGAATGAGCAGTTCTTC.

CDR3 sequence reads: CASSPADRANTEAFF. The DNA of the CDR3 is TGTGCCAGCAGTCCCGCCGACAGGGCAAACACTGAAGCTTTCTTT. This chain uses TRBV28 with TRBJ1-1, with TRBD1 identical over 7 bases. The CDR3 loop spans 15 amino acids. Germline values: CDR1 MDHEN, CDR2 SYDVKM. The V and J ends lost 5 bases and 2 bases, in that order; junction bases with no gene match: 8.

The chain joins TRBV6-1 to TRBJ1-5; possible D gene TRBD1, 6 bases. V was cut by 10 bases and J by 5 bases, with 18 bases left in between. CDR1 and CDR2 (germline): MNHNS, SASEGT. This CDR3 comprises 14 residues. CDR3 sequence reads: CATSRGIVDQPQHF. CDR3 coding DNA: TGTGCCACCAGCAGGGGTATTGTCGATCAGCCCCAGCATTTT.

This clone was counted between two and nine times. The gene calls are TRBV15 and TRBJ2-7, with 14 bases lining up with TRBD2. There are 14 residues in the CDR3. V lost 8 bases, J lost 5 bases, and 5 bases stayed unmatched. Germline V gene data show CDR1 as LNHNV and CDR2 as YYDKDF (reference sequence). The CDR3 DNA reads TGTGCCACCGGGCGACTAGCGGGGGGGCACGAGCAGTACTTC. Translating gives CATGRLAGGHEQYF. The full variable domain, with the rest looked up from reference TRBV15 and TRBJ2-7, is DAMVIQNPRYQVTQFGKPVTLSCSQTLNHNVMYWYQQKSSQAPKLLFHYYDKDFNNEADTPDNFQSRRPNTSFCFLDIRSPGLGDTAMYLCATGRLAGGHEQYFGPGTRLTVT.

J is TRBJ1-2 and V is TRBV27; D gene uncertain. Trimming stripped 5 bases from V and 6 bases from J, with 16 bases between. CDR1 is MNHEY, CDR2 SMNVEV, per germline (reference sequence). This CDR3 is built from 14 residues. CDR3 bases: TGTGCCAGCAGTGGGGTGGGGATGAGGGATGGCTACACCTTC. This codes for CASSGVGMRDGYTF.

The gene calls are TRBV6-5 and TRBJ2-3; 15 nucleotides agree with TRBD2. Trimming at V came to 2 bases and at J to 6 bases, leaving 0 bases not matched to a gene. The CDR3 consists of 15 residues. Germline assignment: CDR1 MNHEY and CDR2 SVGAGI. The CDR3 here is CASSYGTSGGDTQYF. In DNA, the CDR3 is TGTGCCAGCAGTTACGGGACTAGCGGGGGGGATACGCAGTATTTT.

The rearrangement uses TRBV14 and TRBJ2-1; D is uncertain. CDR1 and CDR2 from the germline V gene are SGHDN and FVKESK. This CDR3 contains 17 residues. The V gene lost 1 base and the J gene lost 2 bases, with 15 bases spanning the gap. The CDR3 protein is CASSQVWQSVPYNEQFF. The CDR3 coding sequence is TGTGCCAGCAGCCAAGTTTGGCAGTCTGTCCCCTACAATGAGCAGTTCTTC.

This chain links TRBV5-1 with TRBJ2-7, with D tentatively TRBD2 (5 bases). The CDR3 length is 17 residues. Germline CDR1 SGHRS, CDR2 YFSETQ. The V end lost 4 bases, the J end lost 5 bases, and 25 bases lay between the germline ends. For the CDR3, the DNA is TGCGCCAGCAGCGATCTCCTGGTGGGGAGTTCCCCCAACGAGCAGTACTTC. Protein sequence: CASSDLLVGSSPNEQYF.

This chain links TRBV14 with TRBJ1-2; D might be TRBD1 (6 bases). Looked up from germline, CDR1 is SGHDN and CDR2 is FVKESK. Trimming pared 5 bases from V and 5 bases from J, leaving 21 bases between. The CDR3 length is 16 residues. The CDR3, as DNA: TGTGCCAGCAGCGCCAGGGGCCTTCAGGGGTGGTATGGCTACACCTTC. Translated, it gives CASSARGLQGWYGYTF.

This clone was observed a single time. This chain links TRBV4-2 with TRBJ1-1; possibly TRBD1 for D (6 bases). The CDR3 contains 14 residues. Trimming cost V 6 bases and J 1 base, with 12 bases left between them. From germline, CDR1 is LGHNA and CDR2 YNFKEQ. The CDR3 region is CASRSEGGNTEAFF. The CDR3 DNA follows: TGTGCCAGCAGAAGCGAGGGGGGGAACACTGAAGCTTTCTTT.

This chain uses TRBV10-1 with TRBJ1-6, with TRBD1 as a possible D gene (6 bases). This CDR3 spans 12 amino acids. The germline V and J ends were trimmed by 6 bases and 10 bases, with 10 bases remaining between them. CDR1 and CDR2 from the germline V gene are WNHNN and SYGVQD (reference sequence). The CDR3 spells CASSEDRSPLHF. CDR3 in DNA: TGCGCCAGCAGCGAGGACAGATCACCCCTCCACTTT.

The chain has TRBV20-1 and TRBJ2-1; 11 bases agree with TRBD2. Germline CDR1 is DFQATT and CDR2 is SNEGSKA (reference sequence). After removal of 7 bases from V and 8 bases from J, the junction contained 13 bases not matched to a gene. This CDR3 is 15 amino acids long. CDR3 nucleotide sequence: TGCAGTGGATCCCCAACTAGCGGGAGAAGCGATGAGCAGTTCTTC. This codes for CSGSPTSGRSDEQFF.

This clone turned up a few times. The chain employs TRBV6-1 and TRBJ2-7; D possibly corresponds to TRBD2 (5 bases). Germline V gene sequence: CDR1 MNHNS, CDR2 SASEGT. Trimming pared 5 bases from V and 3 bases from J, leaving 17 bases between. The CDR3 spans 15 residues. The CDR3: CASSPWTGMRYEQYF. In DNA form, the CDR3 reads TGTGCCAGCAGTCCCTGGACCGGGATGCGCTACGAGCAGTACTTC.